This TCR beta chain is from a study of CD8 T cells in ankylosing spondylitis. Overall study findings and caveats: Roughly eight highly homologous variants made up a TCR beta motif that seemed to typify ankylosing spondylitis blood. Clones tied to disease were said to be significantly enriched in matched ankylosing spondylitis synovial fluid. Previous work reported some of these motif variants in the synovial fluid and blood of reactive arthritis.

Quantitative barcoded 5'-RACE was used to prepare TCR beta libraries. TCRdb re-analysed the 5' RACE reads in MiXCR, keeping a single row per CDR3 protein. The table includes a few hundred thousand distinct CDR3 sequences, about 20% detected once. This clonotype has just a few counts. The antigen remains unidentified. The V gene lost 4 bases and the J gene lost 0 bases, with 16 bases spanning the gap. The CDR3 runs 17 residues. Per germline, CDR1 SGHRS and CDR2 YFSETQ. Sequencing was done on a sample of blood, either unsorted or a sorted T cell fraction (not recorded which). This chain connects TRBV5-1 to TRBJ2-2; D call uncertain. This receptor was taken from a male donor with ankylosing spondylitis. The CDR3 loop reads CASSGFTVGANTGELFF. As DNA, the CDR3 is TGCGCCAGCAGCGGGTTTACGGTAGGCGCGAACACCGGGGAGCTGTTTTTT.